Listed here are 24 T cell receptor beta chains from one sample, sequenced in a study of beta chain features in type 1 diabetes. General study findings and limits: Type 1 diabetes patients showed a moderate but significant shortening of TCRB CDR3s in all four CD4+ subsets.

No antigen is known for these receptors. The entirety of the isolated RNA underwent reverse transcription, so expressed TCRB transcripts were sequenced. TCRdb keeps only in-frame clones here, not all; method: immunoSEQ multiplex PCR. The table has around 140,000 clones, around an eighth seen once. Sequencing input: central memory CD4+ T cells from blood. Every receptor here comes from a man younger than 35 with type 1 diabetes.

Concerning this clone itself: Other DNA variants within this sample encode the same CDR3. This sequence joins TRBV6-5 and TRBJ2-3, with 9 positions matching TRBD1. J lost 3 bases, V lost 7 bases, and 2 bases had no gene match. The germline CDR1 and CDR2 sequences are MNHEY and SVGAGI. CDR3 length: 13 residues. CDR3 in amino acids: CASTGTGTDTQYF. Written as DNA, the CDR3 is TGTGCCAGCACGGGGACAGGGACAGATACGCAGTATTTT.

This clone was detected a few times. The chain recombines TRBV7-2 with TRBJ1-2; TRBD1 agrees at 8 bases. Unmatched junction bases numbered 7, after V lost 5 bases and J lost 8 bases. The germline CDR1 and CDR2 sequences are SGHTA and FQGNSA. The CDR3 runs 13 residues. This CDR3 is CASSLDRVGGYTF. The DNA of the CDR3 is TGTGCCAGCAGCCTGGACAGGGTCGGAGGCTACACCTTC.

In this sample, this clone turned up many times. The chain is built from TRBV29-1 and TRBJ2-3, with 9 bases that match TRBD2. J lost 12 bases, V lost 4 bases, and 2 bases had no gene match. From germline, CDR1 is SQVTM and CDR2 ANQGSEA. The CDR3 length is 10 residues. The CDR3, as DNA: TGCAGCGTTGCGGGGACTAGCCAGTATTTT. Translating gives CSVAGTSQYF.

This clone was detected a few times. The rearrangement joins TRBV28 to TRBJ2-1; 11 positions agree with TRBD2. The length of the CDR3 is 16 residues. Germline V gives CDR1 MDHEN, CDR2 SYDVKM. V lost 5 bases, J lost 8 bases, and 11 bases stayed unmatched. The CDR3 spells CASSPRLAGTFYEQFF. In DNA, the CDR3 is TGTGCCAGCAGTCCAAGACTAGCGGGGACCTTTTATGAGCAGTTCTTC.

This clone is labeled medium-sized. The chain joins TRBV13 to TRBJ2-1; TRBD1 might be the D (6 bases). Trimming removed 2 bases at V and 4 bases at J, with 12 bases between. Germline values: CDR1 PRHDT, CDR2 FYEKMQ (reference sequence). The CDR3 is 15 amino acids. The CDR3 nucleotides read TGTGCCAGCAGCTTAAGGCAGGGGATTTACAATGAGCAGTTCTTC. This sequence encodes CASSLRQGIYNEQFF.

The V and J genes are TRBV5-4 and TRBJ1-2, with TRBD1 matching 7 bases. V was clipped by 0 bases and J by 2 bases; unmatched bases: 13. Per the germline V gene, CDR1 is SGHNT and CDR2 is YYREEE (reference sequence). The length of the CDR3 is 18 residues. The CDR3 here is CASSLGAGQKGTNYGYTF. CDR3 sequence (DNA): TGTGCCAGCAGCTTGGGAGCGGGACAGAAGGGAACCAACTATGGCTACACCTTC.

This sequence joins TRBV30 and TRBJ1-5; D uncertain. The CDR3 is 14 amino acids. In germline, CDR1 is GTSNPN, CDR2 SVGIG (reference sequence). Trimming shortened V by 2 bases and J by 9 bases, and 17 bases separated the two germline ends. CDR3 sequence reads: CAWSTGPYARPQHF. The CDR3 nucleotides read TGTGCCTGGAGTACCGGGCCCTACGCAAGGCCCCAGCATTTT.

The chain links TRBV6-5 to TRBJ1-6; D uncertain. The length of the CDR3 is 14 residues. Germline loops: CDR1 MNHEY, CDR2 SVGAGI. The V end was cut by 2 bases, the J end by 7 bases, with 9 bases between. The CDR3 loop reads CASSYNVRNSPLHF. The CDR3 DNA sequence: TGTGCCAGCAGTTACAACGTGAGAAATTCACCCCTCCACTTT.

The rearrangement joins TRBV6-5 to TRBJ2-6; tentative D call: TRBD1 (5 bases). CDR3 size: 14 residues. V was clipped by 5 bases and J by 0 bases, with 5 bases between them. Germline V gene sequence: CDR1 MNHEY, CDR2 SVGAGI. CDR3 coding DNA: TGTGCCAGCAGTACAGGCTCTGGGGCCAACGTCCTGACTTTC. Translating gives CASSTGSGANVLTF.

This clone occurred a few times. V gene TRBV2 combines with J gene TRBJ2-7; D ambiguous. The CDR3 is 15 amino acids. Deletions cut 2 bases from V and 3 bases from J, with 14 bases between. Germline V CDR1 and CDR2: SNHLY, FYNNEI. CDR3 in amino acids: CASSESVRTGYEQYF. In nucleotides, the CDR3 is TGTGCCAGCAGTGAAAGTGTTCGGACCGGCTACGAGCAGTACTTC.

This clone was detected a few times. The DNA of the CDR3 is TGTGCCAGCAGTTCAATTTTCACTGAAGCTTTCTTT. It encodes CASSSIFTEAFF. V and J are TRBV7-9 and TRBJ1-1, with D uncertain. Germline V gives CDR1 SEHNR, CDR2 FQNEAQ (reference sequence). V lost 6 bases to trimming and J lost 4 bases, with 9 bases between them. This CDR3 contains 12 residues. Looking up the rest from reference TRBV7-9 and TRBJ1-1 gives the full variable domain: DTGVSQNPRHKITKRGQNVTFRCDPISEHNRLYWYRQTLGQGPEFLTYFQNEAQLEKSRLLSDRFSAERPKGSFSTLEIQRTEQGDSAMYLCASSSIFTEAFFGQGTRLTVV.

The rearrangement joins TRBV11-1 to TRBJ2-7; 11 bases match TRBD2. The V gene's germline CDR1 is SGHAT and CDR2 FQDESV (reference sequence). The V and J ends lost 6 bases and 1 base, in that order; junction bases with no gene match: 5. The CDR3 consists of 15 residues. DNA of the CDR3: TGTGCCAGCAGTCCTCTAGCGGGGGGTTCCTACGAGCAGTACTTC. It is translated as CASSPLAGGSYEQYF.

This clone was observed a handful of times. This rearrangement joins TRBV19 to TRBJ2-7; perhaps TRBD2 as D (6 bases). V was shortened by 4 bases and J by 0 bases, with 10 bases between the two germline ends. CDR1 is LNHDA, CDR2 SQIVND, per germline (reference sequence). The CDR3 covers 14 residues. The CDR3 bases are TGTGCCAGTAGTAGACGACTAGACTCCTACGAGCAGTACTTC. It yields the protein CASSRRLDSYEQYF.

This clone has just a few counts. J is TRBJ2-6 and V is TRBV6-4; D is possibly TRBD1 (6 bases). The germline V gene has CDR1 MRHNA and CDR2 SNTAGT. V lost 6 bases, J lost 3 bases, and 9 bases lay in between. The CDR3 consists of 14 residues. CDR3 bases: TGTGCCAGCAGCGCACAGGGTGGGGCCAACGTCCTGACTTTC. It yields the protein CASSAQGGANVLTF.

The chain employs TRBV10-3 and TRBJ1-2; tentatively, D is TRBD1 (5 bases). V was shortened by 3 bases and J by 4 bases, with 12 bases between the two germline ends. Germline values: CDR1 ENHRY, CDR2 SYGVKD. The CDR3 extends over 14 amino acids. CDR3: CAISDMGEGYGYTF. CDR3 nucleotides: TGTGCCATCAGTGATATGGGGGAGGGCTATGGCTACACCTTC.

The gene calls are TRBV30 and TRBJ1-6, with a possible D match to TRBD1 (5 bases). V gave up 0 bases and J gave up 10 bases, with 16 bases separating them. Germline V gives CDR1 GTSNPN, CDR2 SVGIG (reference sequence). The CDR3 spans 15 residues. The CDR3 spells CAWSVLQGRQSPLHF. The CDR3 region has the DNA TGTGCCTGGAGTGTACTGCAGGGTAGGCAGTCACCCCTCCACTTT.

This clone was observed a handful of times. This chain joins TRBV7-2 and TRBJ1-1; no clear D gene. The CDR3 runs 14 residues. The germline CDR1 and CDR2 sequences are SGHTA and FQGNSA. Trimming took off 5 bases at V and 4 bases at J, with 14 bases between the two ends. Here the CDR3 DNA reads TGTGCCAGCAGCCCACTTCCGGAAGGCACTGAAGCTTTCTTT. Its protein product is CASSPLPEGTEAFF.

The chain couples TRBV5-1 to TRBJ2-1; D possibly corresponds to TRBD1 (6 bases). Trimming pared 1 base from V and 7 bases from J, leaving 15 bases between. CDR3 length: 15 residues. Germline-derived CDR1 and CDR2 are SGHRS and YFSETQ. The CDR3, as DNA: TGCGCCAGCAGCTTGTCTACAGGGAGTAGGAATGAGCAGTTCTTC. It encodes CASSLSTGSRNEQFF.

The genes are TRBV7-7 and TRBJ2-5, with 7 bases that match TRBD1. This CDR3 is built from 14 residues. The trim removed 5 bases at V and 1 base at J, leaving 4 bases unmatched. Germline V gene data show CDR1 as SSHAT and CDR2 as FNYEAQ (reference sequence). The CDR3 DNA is TGTGCCAGCAGCCCCACAGGGGTCCAAGAGACCCAGTACTTC. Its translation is CASSPTGVQETQYF.

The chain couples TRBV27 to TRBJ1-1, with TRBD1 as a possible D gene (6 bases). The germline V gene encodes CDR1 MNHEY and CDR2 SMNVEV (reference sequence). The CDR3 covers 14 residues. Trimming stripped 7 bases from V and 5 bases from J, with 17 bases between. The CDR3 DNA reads TGTGCCAGCAAACCTACAGGGAAAGGAACTGAAGCTTTCTTT. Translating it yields CASKPTGKGTEAFF.

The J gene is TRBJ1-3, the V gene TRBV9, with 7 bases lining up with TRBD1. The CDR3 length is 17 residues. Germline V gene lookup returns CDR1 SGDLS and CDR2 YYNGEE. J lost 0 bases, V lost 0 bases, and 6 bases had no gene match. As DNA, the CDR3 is TGTGCCAGCAGCGTAGGTTTACAGGGGATCTCTGGAAACACCATATATTTT. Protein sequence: CASSVGLQGISGNTIYF.

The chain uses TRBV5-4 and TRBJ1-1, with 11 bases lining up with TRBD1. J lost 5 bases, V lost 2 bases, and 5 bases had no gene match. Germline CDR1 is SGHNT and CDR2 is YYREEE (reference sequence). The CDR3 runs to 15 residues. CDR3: CASSFGQGAGTEAFF. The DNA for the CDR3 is TGTGCCAGCAGCTTTGGACAGGGGGCAGGTACTGAAGCTTTCTTT.

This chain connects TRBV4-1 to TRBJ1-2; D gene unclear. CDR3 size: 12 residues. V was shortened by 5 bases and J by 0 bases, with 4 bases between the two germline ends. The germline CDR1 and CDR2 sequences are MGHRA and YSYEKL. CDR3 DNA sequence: TGCGCCAGCAGCGATACTAACTATGGCTACACCTTC. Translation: CASSDTNYGYTF.

The CDR3 sequence is CASIGLAFNEQFF. For the CDR3, the DNA is TGTGCCAGCATAGGACTAGCGTTCAATGAGCAGTTCTTC. The chain couples TRBV6-4 to TRBJ2-1, with 9 bases fitting TRBD2. The CDR3 is made up of 13 amino acids. Germline CDR1 and CDR2: MRHNA and SNTAGT. The V gene end was trimmed by 7 bases and the J gene end by 6 bases; junction bases not matched to a gene: 4.